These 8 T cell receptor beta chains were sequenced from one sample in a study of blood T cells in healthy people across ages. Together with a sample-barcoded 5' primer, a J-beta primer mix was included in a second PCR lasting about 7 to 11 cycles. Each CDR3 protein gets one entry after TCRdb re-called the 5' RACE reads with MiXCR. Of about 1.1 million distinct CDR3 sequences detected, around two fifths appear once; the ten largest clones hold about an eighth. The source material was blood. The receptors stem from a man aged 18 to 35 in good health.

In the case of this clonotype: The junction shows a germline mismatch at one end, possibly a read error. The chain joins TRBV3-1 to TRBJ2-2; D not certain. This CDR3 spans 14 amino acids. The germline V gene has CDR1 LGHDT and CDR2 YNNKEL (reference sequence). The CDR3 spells CVSRPDANTGELFF. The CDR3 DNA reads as TGTGTCAGCAGGCCAGACGCGAACACCGGGGAGCTGTTTTTT.

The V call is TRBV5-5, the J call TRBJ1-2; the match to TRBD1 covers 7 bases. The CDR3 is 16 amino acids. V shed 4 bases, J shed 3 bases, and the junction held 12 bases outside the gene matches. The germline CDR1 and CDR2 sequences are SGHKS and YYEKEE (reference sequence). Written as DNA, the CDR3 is TGTGCCAGCAGCCCAGAGCCTGCAACAGGGGACTATGGCTACACCTTC. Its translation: CASSPEPATGDYGYTF.

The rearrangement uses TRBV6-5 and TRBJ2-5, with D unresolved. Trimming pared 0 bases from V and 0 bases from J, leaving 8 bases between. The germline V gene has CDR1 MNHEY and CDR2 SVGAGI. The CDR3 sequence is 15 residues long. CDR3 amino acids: CASSYSFNYQETQYF. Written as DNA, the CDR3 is TGTGCCAGCAGTTACTCGTTTAACTACCAAGAGACCCAGTACTTC.

The CDR3 reads CASTLSGSGQPQHF. DNA of the CDR3: TGTGCCAGCACGCTGAGCGGGTCCGGTCAGCCCCAGCATTTT. The chain recombines TRBV5-6 with TRBJ1-5; D is unresolved. Deletions cut 6 bases from V and 6 bases from J, with 16 bases between. This CDR3 is 14 amino acids long. Per the germline V gene, CDR1 is SGHDT and CDR2 is YYEEEE.

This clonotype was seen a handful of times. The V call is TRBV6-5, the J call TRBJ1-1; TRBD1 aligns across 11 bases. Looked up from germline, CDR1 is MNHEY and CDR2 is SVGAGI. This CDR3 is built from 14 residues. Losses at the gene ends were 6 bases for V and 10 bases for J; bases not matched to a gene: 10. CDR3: CASSQRGTGGTAFF. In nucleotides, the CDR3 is TGTGCCAGCAGCCAAAGGGGGACAGGGGGGACAGCTTTCTTT.

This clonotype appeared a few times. In DNA, the CDR3 is TGCAGTGCACGCCGGGACTTCCCTCTCACAGATACGCAGTATTTT. Encoded protein: CSARRDFPLTDTQYF. The chain recombines TRBV20-1 with TRBJ2-3, with D tentatively TRBD2 (6 bases). V was cut by 6 bases and J by 2 bases, with 18 bases left in between. CDR1 and CDR2 (germline): DFQATT, SNEGSKA (reference sequence). CDR3 size: 15 residues.

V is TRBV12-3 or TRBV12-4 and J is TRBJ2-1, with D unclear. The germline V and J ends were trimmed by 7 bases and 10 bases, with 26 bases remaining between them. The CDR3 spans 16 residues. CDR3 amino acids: CASTQSGGRSIYEQFF. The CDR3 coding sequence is TGTGCCAGCACCCAATCTGGTGGCAGGTCGATTTACGAGCAGTTCTTC.

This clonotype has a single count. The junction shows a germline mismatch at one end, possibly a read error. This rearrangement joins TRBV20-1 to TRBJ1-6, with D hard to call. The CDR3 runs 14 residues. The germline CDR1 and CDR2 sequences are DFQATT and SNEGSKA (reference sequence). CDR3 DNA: TGCGGTGCTAGAGATTACGGCAATAATTCACCCCTCCACTTT. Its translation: CGARDYGNNSPLHF.